The 18 T cell receptor beta chains given below trace back to one sample, sequenced in a study of CD8+ T cells in alopecia areata. Following RNA extraction, reverse transcription yielded cDNA that acted as the sequencing template. Method: immunoSEQ multiplex PCR; TCRdb's copy keeps in-frame clones and lacks some. The data hold about 190,000 clones, with roughly three fifths observed a single time. The treatment is: oral pan-JAK inhibitor, 5-10 mg twice daily. The material sequenced was CD4+ T cells sorted from blood, taken at week 4, from a patient treated with tofacitinib. These TCRs come from a human donor with alopecia areata.

This rearrangement joins TRBV30 to TRBJ1-3; no reliable D call. The V gene's germline CDR1 is GTSNPN and CDR2 SVGIG (reference sequence). V was pared by 0 bases and J by 2 bases, with 8 bases between. The CDR3 sequence is 14 residues long. The chain's CDR3 is CAWSVRSPGNTIYF. CDR3 DNA: TGTGCCTGGAGTGTACGGTCTCCTGGAAACACCATATATTTT.

The V call is TRBV29-1, the J call TRBJ2-5; 7 positions match TRBD2. Germline V CDR1 and CDR2: SQVTM, ANQGSEA. The CDR3 is 13 amino acids. With 8 bases clipped from V and 2 bases from J, the junction kept 8 bases outside the gene matches. The CDR3, as DNA: TGCAGCTGCACCGGGACTACTCAAGAGACCCAGTACTTC. Protein product: CSCTGTTQETQYF.

The chain couples TRBV6-5 to TRBJ2-7; perhaps D is TRBD1 or TRBD2 (5 bases each). The CDR3 totals 15 residues. V lost 0 bases and J 0 bases, leaving 9 bases between the germline ends. Germline CDR1 reads MNHEY; CDR2 reads SVGAGI. The CDR3 DNA reads TGTGCCAGCAGTTACTCGAGGGGCAGCTCCTACGAGCAGTACTTC. It specifies CASSYSRGSSYEQYF.

V is TRBV30 and J is TRBJ1-1, with 8 nucleotides matching TRBD1. The V gene end was trimmed by 2 bases and the J gene end by 3 bases; junction bases not matched to a gene: 2. Germline V gene lookup returns CDR1 GTSNPN and CDR2 SVGIG (reference sequence). This CDR3 region has 13 residues. CDR3 region: CAWSLDRDTEAFF. The CDR3 DNA is TGTGCCTGGAGTTTGGACAGGGACACTGAAGCTTTCTTT.

This clone occurred a few times. The chain links TRBV29-1 to TRBJ1-2; TRBD1 is a possible D gene (5 bases). Trimming cost V 6 bases and J 4 bases, with 15 bases left between them. Germline V lookup: CDR1 SQVTM, CDR2 ANQGSEA. CDR3 size: 13 residues. In DNA, the CDR3 is TGCAGCGTGGCACCAGGGTCCAGCTATGGCTACACCTTC. It specifies CSVAPGSSYGYTF.

The chain uses TRBV29-1 and TRBJ1-5; TRBD1 is a possible D gene (5 bases). This CDR3 is 13 amino acids long. The germline V gene encodes CDR1 SQVTM and CDR2 ANQGSEA. V lost 6 bases and J lost 7, with 16 bases in between. The DNA for the CDR3 is TGCAGCGTCCTGACAGTAATGGGCCAGCCCCAGCATTTT. This codes for CSVLTVMGQPQHF.

The rearrangement uses TRBV30 and TRBJ2-1; 12 positions match TRBD2. V gave up 4 bases and J gave up 6 bases; unmatched junction bases: 1. Germline V gene data show CDR1 as GTSNPN and CDR2 as SVGIG (reference sequence). The CDR3 loop spans 13 amino acids. As DNA, the CDR3 is TGTGCCTGGATACTAGCGGGAGGCAATGAGCAGTTCTTC. As protein: CAWILAGGNEQFF.

The chain combines TRBV2 with TRBJ1-5; D possibly corresponds to TRBD1 (5 bases). The CDR3 is 15 amino acids. Trimming left V 7 bases short and J 0 bases short, with 13 bases between. The germline V gene encodes CDR1 SNHLY and CDR2 FYNNEI. The chain's CDR3 is CASTLEGISNQPQHF. CDR3 bases: TGTGCCAGCACCCTGGAGGGGATTAGCAATCAGCCCCAGCATTTT. Full variable domain (remainder filled in from reference TRBV2 and TRBJ1-5): EPEVTQTPSHQVTQMGQEVILRCVPISNHLYFYWYRQILGQKVEFLVSFYNNEISEKSEIFDDQFSVERPDGSNFTLKIRSTKLEDSAMYFCASTLEGISNQPQHFGDGTRLSIL.

This chain connects TRBV29-1 to TRBJ2-4, with D possibly matching TRBD1 (5 bases). Trimming shortened V by 3 bases and J by 7 bases, and 13 bases separated the two germline ends. Germline V gives CDR1 SQVTM, CDR2 ANQGSEA. This CDR3 has 13 amino acids. The CDR3 is CSVDQGHGNIQYF. CDR3 sequence (DNA): TGCAGCGTTGATCAGGGCCATGGGAACATTCAGTACTTC.

This clone came up a few times. The chain couples TRBV27 to TRBJ2-7, with TRBD2 identical over 13 bases. The ends lost 5 bases at V and 3 bases at J; junction bases unmatched: 1. CDR3 length: 14 residues. Germline loops: CDR1 MNHEY, CDR2 SMNVEV (reference sequence). The DNA of the CDR3 is TGTGCCAGCAGTCGGACTAGCGGGAGCTACGAGCAGTACTTC. Protein sequence: CASSRTSGSYEQYF.

The chain uses TRBV30 and TRBJ1-5; D possibly corresponds to TRBD1 (5 bases). The CDR3 extends over 13 amino acids. Trimming shortened V by 0 bases and J by 6 bases, and 9 bases separated the two germline ends. The V gene's germline CDR1 is GTSNPN and CDR2 SVGIG (reference sequence). CDR3 sequence: CAWSVGDRQPQHF. The DNA for the CDR3 is TGTGCCTGGAGTGTGGGGGATCGTCAGCCCCAGCATTTT.

The table lists this clone with a few counts. This chain connects TRBV29-1 to TRBJ1-4; no definite D call. This CDR3 region has 12 residues. Looked up from germline, CDR1 is SQVTM and CDR2 is ANQGSEA. V lost 4 bases, J lost 4 bases, and 7 bases lay in between. CDR3: CSVAGDNEKLFF. DNA for the CDR3: TGCAGCGTTGCGGGTGATAATGAAAAACTGTTTTTT.

This clone was seen a few times. The CDR3 reads CATSNRGIWNEQFF. The DNA for the CDR3 is TGTGCCACCAGCAACAGGGGGATTTGGAATGAGCAGTTCTTC. The chain links TRBV15 to TRBJ2-1; 8 bases line up with TRBD1. The junction had 6 bases not matched to a gene; V was cut back by 4 bases and J by 7 bases. This CDR3 spans 14 amino acids. The germline V gene has CDR1 LNHNV and CDR2 YYDKDF (reference sequence).

This chain links TRBV29-1 with TRBJ2-5; D is unresolved. The CDR3 is 13 amino acids. Germline-derived CDR1 and CDR2 are SQVTM and ANQGSEA. Trimming stripped 4 bases from V and 7 bases from J, with 16 bases between. Here the CDR3 DNA reads TGCAGCGTTGTACCAGTCCTTCCAGGGACCCAGTACTTC. Protein sequence: CSVVPVLPGTQYF. Combining the CDR3 with reference TRBV29-1 and TRBJ2-5 gives the whole variable domain SAVISQKPSRDICQRGTSLTIQCQVDSQVTMMFWYRQQPGQSLTLIATANQGSEATYESGFVIDKFPISRPNLTFSTLTVSNMSPEDSSIYLCSVVPVLPGTQYFGPGTRLLVL.

The chain is built from TRBV18 and TRBJ2-1; D might be TRBD2 (5 bases). Trimming took off 6 bases at V and 10 bases at J, with 10 bases between the two ends. In germline, CDR1 is KGHSH, CDR2 LQKENI. This CDR3 contains 11 residues. The DNA for the CDR3 is TGTGCCAGCTCCCCGGGGAGAGAGCAGTTCTTC. It translates to CASSPGREQFF.

This chain joins TRBV30 and TRBJ2-2; 10 bases match TRBD1. With 7 bases clipped from V and 4 bases from J, the junction kept 9 bases outside the gene matches. The CDR3 totals 15 residues. Germline V CDR1 and CDR2: GTSNPN, SVGIG (reference sequence). The CDR3 region is CASPSGTGVTGELFF. The CDR3 DNA reads as TGTGCCTCCCCTTCCGGGACAGGGGTCACCGGGGAGCTGTTTTTT.

This clone was counted a few times. The genes are TRBV20-1 and TRBJ1-2; no clear D gene. Germline CDR1 DFQATT, CDR2 SNEGSKA (reference sequence). The CDR3 covers 11 residues. Between the trimmed V and J ends, which lost 3 bases and 5 bases, there was a span of 7 bases. CDR3 in amino acids: CSARSRYGYTF. CDR3 nucleotides: TGCAGTGCTAGGTCTCGGTATGGCTACACCTTC.

This clone was seen a single time. This sample includes further DNA sequences coding for the same CDR3. This chain uses TRBV20-1 with TRBJ1-1; D is unresolved. Germline V gene data show CDR1 as DFQATT and CDR2 as SNEGSKA (reference sequence). The CDR3 has 11 residues. Between the trimmed V and J ends, which lost 5 bases and 1 base, there was a span of 5 bases. This chain's CDR3 is CSAGGNTEAFF. CDR3 sequence (DNA): TGCAGTGCTGGCGGGAACACTGAAGCTTTCTTT.